These 5 T cell receptor beta chains were all obtained from the same sample, sequenced in a study of T cell repertoires in cytomegalovirus infection. TCRdb called the reads again in MiXCR, with one record for every CDR3 protein. Found here are more than 500,000 distinct CDR3 sequences, about 17% of them singletons; the top ten hold 24%. Sequencing input: CD8+ T cells from PBMCs. The source of these receptors is a human donor in good health (CMV status not recorded). Some clones in this sample may be carry-over from other donors' samples.

In its sample, this clonotype was seen many times. The V and J genes are TRBV7-9 and TRBJ2-7, with 10 bases identical to TRBD2. There are 18 residues in the CDR3. Trimming cost V 2 bases and J 2 bases; bases outside gene matches: 12. Germline values: CDR1 SEHNR, CDR2 FQNEAQ (reference sequence). For the CDR3, the DNA is TGTGCCAGCAGCTTAACAGAACTAGCGGGACCTAACCCCTACGAGCAGTACTTC. Residues: CASSLTELAGPNPYEQYF.

The chain is built from TRBV30 and TRBJ1-1; D may be TRBD1 (5 bases). The germline V and J ends were trimmed by 0 bases and 5 bases, with 16 bases remaining between them. This CDR3 comprises 15 residues. Germline V CDR1 and CDR2: GTSNPN, SVGIG (reference sequence). The CDR3 is CAWSVRGSGRTEAFF. The CDR3 bases are TGTGCCTGGAGTGTACGGGGGTCAGGGCGAACTGAAGCTTTCTTT. Drawing the rest from reference TRBV30 and TRBJ1-1, the complete variable domain is SQTIHQWPATLVQPVGSPLSLECTVEGTSNPNLYWYRQAAGRGLQLLFYSVGIGQISSEVPQNLSASRPQDRQFILSSKKLLLSDSGFYLCAWSVRGSGRTEAFFGQGTRLTVV.

For this clonotype: One end of the junction varies from germline; a read error may be responsible. The chain links TRBV27 to TRBJ1-6; D is ambiguous. The CDR3 extends over 13 amino acids. From germline, CDR1 is MNHEY and CDR2 SMNVEV (reference sequence). The CDR3 is CASSSLYNSPLQF. In nucleotides, the CDR3 is TGTGCCAGCAGTAGCCTCTATAATTCACCCCTCCAATTT.

CDR3 sequence (DNA): TGTGCCAGCAAGGATTCCTATAATTCACCCCTCCACTTT. The encoded protein is CASKDSYNSPLHF. The V gene is TRBV27, the J gene TRBJ1-6; D gene ambiguous. V was clipped by 7 bases and J by 1 base, with 5 bases between them. The germline CDR1 and CDR2 sequences are MNHEY and SMNVEV (reference sequence). The CDR3 is made up of 13 amino acids.

This clonotype was seen ten or more times. The chain uses TRBV7-2 and TRBJ2-2, with 10 positions matching TRBD2. Germline lookup yields CDR1 SGHTA and CDR2 FQGNSA. With V trimmed by 5 bases and J by 5 bases, 14 bases remained unmatched. The length of the CDR3 is 18 residues. The CDR3 nucleotides read TGTGCCAGCAGCCCCTGGACTAGCGGCCCCTTGGGGACCGGGGAGCTGTTTTTT. Its protein is CASSPWTSGPLGTGELFF.